These 9 T cell receptor beta chains originate from one sample sequenced in a study of T cells in localized non-small cell lung cancer (dated by TCRdb to 2020 to 2022). The receptor library was made with the immunoSEQ multiplex PCR assay. TCRdb stores this immuneACCESS table with in-frame sequences only. Part of the clones is absent; in the studies checked, under half of the shortfall reflects unresolved V genes, and no reason is known for the rest. Across this sample there are 20,000 to 30,000 clones, with about 90% seen only once. Together, the top ten hold more than 2.5% of the sample. Sequenced here: peripheral blood, sampled before any cancer treatment. The receptors were gathered from a woman aged 40 to 75 with stage I lung adenocarcinoma.

The chain recombines TRBV2 with TRBJ2-1; TRBD2 is a possible D gene (6 bases). V was trimmed by 4 bases and J by 2 bases, leaving 15 bases between them. CDR3 length: 16 amino acids. Germline loops: CDR1 SNHLY, CDR2 FYNNEI. In nucleotides, the CDR3 is TGTGCCAGCAGTGGCACTAGCTCCTTCCCCTACAATGAGCAGTTCTTC. This translates into CASSGTSSFPYNEQFF.

The CDR3 loop reads CASSSPGAGNTIYF. DNA of the CDR3: TGTGCCAGCAGCTCTCCAGGCGCTGGAAACACCATATATTTT. This chain connects TRBV5-4 to TRBJ1-3; the D is unclear. V dropped 3 bases and J dropped 2 bases, with 9 bases sitting between them. Germline CDR1 SGHNT, CDR2 YYREEE (reference sequence). The length of the CDR3 is 14 residues.

V and J are TRBV27 and TRBJ2-4; 7 positions match TRBD2. Trimming cost V 2 bases and J 3 bases; bases outside gene matches: 1. This CDR3 has 14 residues. From germline, CDR1 is MNHEY and CDR2 SMNVEV (reference sequence). The CDR3 DNA reads as TGTGCCAGCAGTTTAATAGCGGGCAAAAACATTCAGTACTTC. It codes for CASSLIAGKNIQYF.

This sequence joins TRBV28 and TRBJ2-7; 7 nucleotides match TRBD1. CDR3 length equals 13 residues. Per germline, CDR1 MDHEN and CDR2 SYDVKM. With V trimmed by 7 bases and J by 2 bases, 5 bases remained unmatched. The CDR3 DNA reads as TGTGCCAGCAAAGTTAGGGGGCCCTACGAGCAGTACTTC. It is translated as CASKVRGPYEQYF.

This chain joins TRBV7-6 and TRBJ2-1; the match to TRBD2 covers 12 bases. Germline CDR1 SGHVS, CDR2 FNYEAQ. The ends lost 2 bases at V and 3 bases at J; junction bases unmatched: 11. The CDR3 has 19 amino acids. CDR3 in DNA: TGTGCCAGCAGCTTAAGCGGAAGAAAGACTAGCGGGAGCTACAATGAGCAGTTCTTC. Protein: CASSLSGRKTSGSYNEQFF.

This sequence joins TRBV19 and TRBJ1-1; 7 positions match TRBD1. With 3 bases clipped from V and 1 base from J, the junction kept 14 bases outside the gene matches. The CDR3 covers 18 residues. In germline, CDR1 is LNHDA, CDR2 SQIVND (reference sequence). The CDR3 here is CASSIGGKQGLWNTEAFF. DNA of the CDR3: TGTGCCAGTAGTATTGGGGGTAAACAGGGGCTATGGAACACTGAAGCTTTCTTT.

This clone has only a few counts. V and J are TRBV2 and TRBJ1-4, with 7 bases that match TRBD1. The ends lost 8 bases at V and 4 bases at J; junction bases unmatched: 4. The germline V gene encodes CDR1 SNHLY and CDR2 FYNNEI. The CDR3 has 13 residues. CDR3 bases: TGTGCCAGCGCCGACAGGGTTAATGAAAAACTGTTTTTT. It yields the protein CASADRVNEKLFF.

This clone turned up a few times. The V and J genes are TRBV29-1 and TRBJ2-7; D is ambiguous. V gave up 3 bases and J gave up 3 bases, with 9 bases separating them. Germline lookup yields CDR1 SQVTM and CDR2 ANQGSEA. The CDR3 is made up of 12 amino acids. CDR3 sequence reads: CSVEVQDYEQYF. Here the CDR3 DNA reads TGCAGCGTTGAGGTGCAAGACTACGAGCAGTACTTC.

This sequence joins TRBV29-1 and TRBJ1-1; possible D gene TRBD1, 6 bases. Per germline, CDR1 SQVTM and CDR2 ANQGSEA. V lost 6 bases and J 0 bases, leaving 14 bases between the germline ends. There are 14 residues in the CDR3. The CDR3 here is CSVHRDGMNTEAFF. CDR3 bases: TGCAGCGTCCACAGGGACGGAATGAACACTGAAGCTTTCTTT.